Listed below are T cell receptor beta chains from one sample, sequenced in a study of T-cell reconstitution after alpha-beta-depleted transplantation in children. MiXCR, applied by TCRdb to the PCR reads, yields one record per CDR3 protein. The sample has 180,000 or so distinct CDR3 sequences, 6.3% seen once. Sequencing used PBMCs, obtained before TCRalphabeta/CD19-depleted stem cell transplant. These receptors all stem from a girl under three years old with combined immunodeficiency, due to receive a stem cell transplant. Each CDR3 is given with its conserved first and last residue. Each record gives: clone size, D gene, J gene, V gene, CDR3 protein, CDR3 DNA. D genes are given only for firm matches. Expanded clones get a size class; other rows say once, few or many, or leave the size out.

-,TRBD1,TRBJ1-1,TRBV14,CASSQEFGTGWTFF,TGTGCCAGCAGCCAAGAATTCGGGACAGGGTGGACTTTCTTT
many,TRBD2,TRBJ2-2,TRBV12-3/TRBV12-4,CASQSGGARTGELFF,TGTGCCAGCCAGAGCGGGGGGGCCAGGACCGGGGAGCTGTTTTTT
many,TRBD1,TRBJ1-2,TRBV18,CASSPGQGPNYGYTF,TGTGCCAGCTCACCAGGACAGGGACCTAACTATGGCTACACCTTC
many,-,TRBJ2-1,TRBV29-1,CSVEDLVGPSSYNEQFF,TGCAGCGTTGAAGATCTCGTGGGACCCAGCTCCTACAATGAGCAGTTCTTC
many,-,TRBJ2-5,TRBV7-9,CASSLDLQPWTQYF,TGTGCCAGCAGCTTAGATCTCCAGCCGTGGACCCAGTACTTC
many,TRBD2,TRBJ2-7,TRBV10-3,CAIRGTSVLSVGLEQYF,TGTGCCATCAGAGGGACTAGCGTCCTCTCCGTTGGGCTCGAGCAGTACTTC
few,-,TRBJ2-7,TRBV29-1,CSVTTGSSYEQYF,TGCAGCGTAACCACCGGGAGCTCCTACGAGCAGTACTTC
many,-,TRBJ2-3,TRBV5-1,CASSFRTGADTDTQYF,TGCGCCAGCAGCTTCCGGACGGGGGCAGATACAGATACGCAGTATTTT
many,-,TRBJ2-1,TRBV5-1,CASSLWGWSEQFF,TGCGCCAGCAGCTTGTGGGGTTGGTCTGAGCAGTTCTTC
many,-,TRBJ2-1,TRBV27,CASSFGGDNEQFF,TGTGCCAGCAGTTTCGGAGGGGACAATGAGCAGTTCTTC
-,TRBD2,TRBJ2-5,TRBV20-1,CSASTVASGNQETQYF,TGCAGTGCTAGTACGGTCGCTAGCGGGAATCAAGAGACCCAGTACTTC
many,TRBD2,TRBJ2-7,TRBV12-3/TRBV12-4,CASSPFSGTSVSYEQYF,TGTGCCAGCAGTCCTTTTTCCGGGACTAGCGTGTCCTACGAGCAGTACTTC
many,-,TRBJ2-3,TRBV7-3,CASSLSETSYWSDTQYF,TGTGCCAGCAGCTTAAGCGAGACTAGTTACTGGTCAGATACGCAGTATTTT
many,-,TRBJ2-7,TRBV29-1,CSVAGDYEQYF,TGCAGCGTTGCCGGGGACTACGAGCAGTACTTC
many,-,TRBJ2-1,TRBV11-2,CASSLSVEVGPNEQFF,TGTGCCAGCAGCTTAAGTGTGGAAGTGGGTCCAAATGAGCAGTTCTTC
many,-,TRBJ2-7,TRBV27,CASSHQGGGYEQYF,TGTGCCAGCAGTCACCAAGGGGGGGGCTACGAGCAGTACTTC
many,-,TRBJ2-4,TRBV29-1,CSVVSRDLAKNIQYF,TGCAGCGTTGTGTCTAGGGATTTAGCCAAAAACATTCAGTACTTC
-,-,TRBJ2-2,TRBV7-9,CASSQWGSGELFF,TGTGCCAGCAGCCAGTGGGGGAGCGGGGAGCTGTTTTTT
-,-,TRBJ1-5,TRBV7-2,CASSLVEAWGEKDQPQHF,TGTGCCAGCAGCTTAGTGGAGGCGTGGGGGGAAAAGGATCAGCCCCAGCATTTT
few,-,TRBJ1-2,TRBV15,CATSRQTGRPRGYTF,TGTGCCACCAGCAGGCAAACAGGGAGGCCCAGAGGCTACACCTTC
few,TRBD2,TRBJ2-3,TRBV28,CASSYHRQPWLAGGDTQYF,TGTGCCAGCAGTTACCACCGACAGCCTTGGCTAGCGGGAGGTGATACGCAGTATTTT
many,-,TRBJ2-2,TRBV2,CASSDLYVETGELFF,TGTGCCAGCAGTGATTTGTACGTAGAGACCGGGGAGCTGTTTTTT
many,-,TRBJ1-4,TRBV6-5,CASSNGVTTNEKLFF,TGTGCCAGCAGTAACGGGGTTACAACTAATGAAAAACTGTTTTTT